This entry concerns a single T cell receptor (beta chain). Its antigen remains unknown. This record comes from a study of STAT3 mutations in large granular lymphocyte leukemia. Broader study findings: Some patients had dominant TCR clones larger than their STAT3 mutant burden. Every T-LGLL patient had at least one immunodominant TCRbeta clonotype.

Trimming stripped 8 bases from V and 5 bases from J, with 13 bases between. The CDR3 spans 13 residues. Germline V gene lookup returns CDR1 MNHEY and CDR2 SMNVEV (reference sequence). Average productive template count per sample was some 44,000. Libraries were prepared by immunoSEQ multiplex PCR; TCRdb keeps only in-frame clonotypes and omits some of them. The data contain approximately 3,300 clones, roughly 47% of them singletons. The clonotype was recovered from a man over 45 with T-cell large granular lymphocyte leukemia. Some clones in this sample may be carry-over from other donors' samples. The sequencing input was peripheral blood mononuclear cells. The V call is TRBV27, the J call TRBJ1-5; no firm D call. The CDR3 protein is CASANQGYQPQHF. CDR3 DNA sequence: TGTGCCAGCGCAAACCAAGGGTATCAGCCCCAGCATTTT.